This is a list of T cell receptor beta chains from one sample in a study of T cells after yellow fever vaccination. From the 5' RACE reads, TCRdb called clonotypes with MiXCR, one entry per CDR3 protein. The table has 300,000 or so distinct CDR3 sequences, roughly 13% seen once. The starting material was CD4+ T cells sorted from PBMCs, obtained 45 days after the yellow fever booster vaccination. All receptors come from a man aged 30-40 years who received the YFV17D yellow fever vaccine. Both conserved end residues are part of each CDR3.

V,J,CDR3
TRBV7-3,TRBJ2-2,CASSSPPANTGELFF
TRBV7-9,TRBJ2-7,CASSLPRSEQYF
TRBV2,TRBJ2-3,CASSDVGGAGTDTQYF
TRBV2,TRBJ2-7,CASSEERYEQYF
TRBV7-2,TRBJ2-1,CASSLQGWDSQFF
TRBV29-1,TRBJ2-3,CSVERLHGTQYF
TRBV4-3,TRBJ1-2,CASSQGRTGSYGYTF
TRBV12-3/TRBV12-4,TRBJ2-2,CASSFLSGELFF
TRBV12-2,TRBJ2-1,CASRPTRGEQFF
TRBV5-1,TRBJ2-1,CASSLSGTGTLYNEQFF
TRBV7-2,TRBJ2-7,CASSLDSRGMSYEQYF
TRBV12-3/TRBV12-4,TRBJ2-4,CASRRTDLNIQYF
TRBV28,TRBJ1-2,CASSPGTTNYGYTF
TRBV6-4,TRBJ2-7,CASISIPGAGDYEQYF
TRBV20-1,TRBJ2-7,CSARDPSTYEQYF
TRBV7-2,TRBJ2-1,CASSFGLAGDPEQFF
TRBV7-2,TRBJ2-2,CASSFRLAGVETGELFF
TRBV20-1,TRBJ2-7,CSASRPQRYEQYF
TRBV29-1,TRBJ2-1,CSVEVGPNEQFF
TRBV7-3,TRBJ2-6,CASSLAGTYSGANVLTF
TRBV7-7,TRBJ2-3,CASSPLAGGVYTQYF
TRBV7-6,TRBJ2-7,CASSRTATYEQYF
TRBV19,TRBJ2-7,CASRPLAGSYEQYF
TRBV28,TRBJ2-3,CASSLGYQGGEYF
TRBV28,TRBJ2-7,CASSPTPLGVQYF
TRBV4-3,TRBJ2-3,CASSQDPASGSPSPQYF
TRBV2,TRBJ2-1,CASGFLDNEQFF
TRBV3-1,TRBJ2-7,CASSQLVTGDRGSWSSYEQYF
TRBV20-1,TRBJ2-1,CSARDTSRNPSYNEQFF
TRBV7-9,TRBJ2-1,CASSLAGWRSSYNEQFF
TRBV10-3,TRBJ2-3,CAISEASGSMDTQYF
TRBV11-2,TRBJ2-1,CASSTPSSGLSSYNEQFF
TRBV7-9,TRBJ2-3,CASSFFGTGTQYF
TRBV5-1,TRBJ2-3,CASSLPSDASGEIDTQYF
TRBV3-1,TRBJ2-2,CASSRGMSANTGELFF
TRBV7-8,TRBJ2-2,CASSLQGTNTGELFF
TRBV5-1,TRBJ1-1,CASSTGQGVRTMNTEAFF
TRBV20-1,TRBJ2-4,CSASSGSSDIQYF
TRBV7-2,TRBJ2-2,CASSLHQTSGSGELFF
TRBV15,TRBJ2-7,CATSRVSGISYEQYF
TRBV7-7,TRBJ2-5,CASSPGRAGGETQYF
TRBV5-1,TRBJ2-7,CASSLGGGNSYEQYF
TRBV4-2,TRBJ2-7,CASSHGTSGKYEQYF
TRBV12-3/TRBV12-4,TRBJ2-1,CASRLAGVRYNEQFF
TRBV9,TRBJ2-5,CASSIAGGREETQYF
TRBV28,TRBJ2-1,CASTWLGWNEQFF
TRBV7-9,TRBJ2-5,CASSSSLYQETQYF
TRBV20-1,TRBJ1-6,CSARGQGIESLHF
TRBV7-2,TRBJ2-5,CASSLAGKETQYF
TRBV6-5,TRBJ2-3,CASSFGASTDTQYF
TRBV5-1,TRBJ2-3,CASSLRASGLKRRTDTQYF
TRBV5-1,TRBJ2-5,CASSTEGGPKYF